One and the same sample provided the 24 T cell receptor beta chains below, sequenced in a study of T cell responses to AZD1222 COVID-19 vaccine (dated by TCRdb to about 2021). This specimen's time point label, interpreted: baseline before first vaccination. The library was made by the immunoSEQ multiplex PCR assay. TCRdb stores this immuneACCESS table with in-frame sequences only. Part of the clones is absent; in the studies checked, under half of the shortfall reflects unresolved V genes, and no reason is known for the rest. Counted in this sample were about 96,000 clones; almost 90% of them appeared once. The top ten hold roughly 26% of the sample. The source material was peripheral blood, sampled on day 0 of AZD1222 vaccination. These receptors originate from an adult in good health.

The chain employs TRBV5-1 and TRBJ2-7, with 8 nucleotides matching TRBD1. Germline trimming cut 3 bases from V and 2 bases from J; bases unmatched to any gene: 4. Germline V gene lookup returns CDR1 SGHRS and CDR2 YFSETQ. The CDR3 totals 14 residues. CDR3 DNA sequence: TGCGCCAGCAGCTCCGGGACAGGACCCTACGAGCAGTACTTC. The encoded protein is CASSSGTGPYEQYF.

This chain connects TRBV30 to TRBJ2-7, with D perhaps being TRBD1 or TRBD2 (5 bases each). The CDR3 is made up of 15 amino acids. V shed 2 bases and J shed 0 bases, with 14 bases lying between them. Germline CDR1 GTSNPN, CDR2 SVGIG (reference sequence). In DNA, the CDR3 is TGTGCCTGGAGTCCCGGGACGGCCAGCTCCTACGAGCAGTACTTC. Amino acid sequence: CAWSPGTASSYEQYF.

This chain links TRBV27 with TRBJ2-7; 7 positions agree with TRBD1. V dropped 5 bases and J dropped 5; count of bases not matched to a gene: 6. The CDR3 extends over 13 amino acids. Germline CDR1 MNHEY, CDR2 SMNVEV (reference sequence). The CDR3 is CASSMDRLNEQYF. The CDR3 DNA follows: TGTGCCAGCAGTATGGACAGGCTCAACGAGCAGTACTTC.

The rearrangement links TRBV19 to TRBJ2-3; 7 bases align to TRBD1. This CDR3 is built from 14 residues. V shed 5 bases, J shed 1 base, and the junction held 3 bases outside the gene matches. Looked up from germline, CDR1 is LNHDA and CDR2 is SQIVND (reference sequence). The CDR3, as DNA: TGTGCCAGTAGTCTTGACAGGGGCACAGATACGCAGTATTTT. It yields the protein CASSLDRGTDTQYF.

This chain connects TRBV9 to TRBJ2-2; D uncertain. The CDR3 covers 15 residues. Trimming took off 6 bases at V and 1 base at J, with 13 bases between the two ends. Germline-derived CDR1 and CDR2 are SGDLS and YYNGEE. CDR3 region: CASTEGLKNTGELFF. In DNA form, the CDR3 reads TGTGCCAGCACCGAAGGTCTGAAGAACACCGGGGAGCTGTTTTTT.

J is TRBJ2-1 and V is TRBV5-1; TRBD2 matches at 13 bases. CDR3 length: 16 amino acids. V lost 3 bases, J lost 6 bases, and 6 bases stayed unmatched. Germline CDR1 is SGHRS and CDR2 is YFSETQ. The CDR3 bases are TGCGCCAGCAGCTGGCTACTAGCGGGAGGGCGCAATGAGCAGTTCTTC. Protein sequence: CASSWLLAGGRNEQFF.

There are a few counts of this clone. The V and J genes are TRBV7-2 and TRBJ2-2; D gene unclear. Germline CDR1 is SGHTA and CDR2 is FQGNSA. This CDR3 comprises 14 residues. V shed 2 bases and J shed 6 bases, with 10 bases lying between them. CDR3 sequence reads: CASSLSRTAGELFF. For the CDR3, the DNA is TGTGCCAGCAGCTTATCCCGGACCGCCGGGGAGCTGTTTTTT.

This CDR3 is CAISESWRGNTEAFF. Here the CDR3 DNA reads TGTGCCATCAGTGAATCGTGGAGGGGGAACACTGAAGCTTTCTTT. This chain uses TRBV10-3 with TRBJ1-1; D might be TRBD1 (5 bases). Trimming stripped 3 bases from V and 1 base from J, with 12 bases between. The CDR3 sequence is 15 residues long. CDR1 and CDR2 (germline): ENHRY, SYGVKD.

This clone has a single count. V usage is TRBV28 and J usage is TRBJ2-5, with no clear D. CDR3 size: 14 residues. CDR1 and CDR2 (germline): MDHEN, SYDVKM. The V end lost 2 bases, the J end lost 1 base, and 8 bases lay between the germline ends. The CDR3 coding sequence is TGTGCCAGCAGTTTAGGCCTAGGCCAAGAGACCCAGTACTTC. Protein product: CASSLGLGQETQYF.

The chain has TRBV6-2 or TRBV6-3 and TRBJ2-1; D unresolved. Trimming pared 5 bases from V and 7 bases from J, leaving 12 bases between. CDR1 and CDR2 from the germline V gene are MNHEY and SVGEGT. The CDR3 is 13 residues long. CDR3 coding DNA: TGTGCCAGCAGTCGAGGACGGCGGAATGAGCAGTTCTTC. Encoded protein: CASSRGRRNEQFF.

The rearrangement links TRBV6-2 or TRBV6-3 to TRBJ2-3; 8 nucleotides match TRBD2. V dropped 2 bases and J dropped 1; count of bases not matched to a gene: 2. CDR1 and CDR2 from the germline V gene are MNHEY and SVGEGT. The CDR3 totals 15 residues. CDR3 sequence reads: CASSYTGGGTDTQYF. In DNA, the CDR3 is TGTGCCAGCAGTTACACGGGAGGGGGCACAGATACGCAGTATTTT.

V gene TRBV2 combines with J gene TRBJ1-1; perhaps TRBD1 as D (6 bases). Per the germline V gene, CDR1 is SNHLY and CDR2 is FYNNEI. The V end lost 7 bases, the J end lost 2 bases, and 11 bases lay between the germline ends. The CDR3 is 13 residues long. The CDR3 region is CASKGEVNTEAFF. CDR3 DNA: TGTGCCAGCAAGGGGGAGGTCAACACTGAAGCTTTCTTT.

J is TRBJ1-1 and V is TRBV28; no definite D call. Between the trimmed V and J ends, which lost 4 bases and 5 bases, there was a span of 17 bases. This CDR3 comprises 15 residues. Germline-derived CDR1 and CDR2 are MDHEN and SYDVKM. The CDR3 nucleotides read TGTGCCAGCAGTTATCCAGGAACGCTGGGGACTGAAGCTTTCTTT. This encodes CASSYPGTLGTEAFF.

The rearrangement links TRBV9 to TRBJ2-3; D tentatively fits TRBD1 or TRBD2 (6 bases each). V was clipped by 4 bases and J by 4 bases, with 16 bases between them. Per germline, CDR1 SGDLS and CDR2 YYNGEE. The CDR3 totals 15 residues. For the CDR3, the DNA is TGTGCCAGCAGCCGGGGGCCGGGAGCGGCAGATACGCAGTATTTT. Its protein is CASSRGPGAADTQYF.

This chain connects TRBV4-3 to TRBJ2-3, with D possibly matching TRBD1 (6 bases). The CDR3 contains 17 residues. Trimming shortened V by 0 bases and J by 1 base, and 14 bases separated the two germline ends. CDR1 is LGHNA, CDR2 YSLEER, per germline. CDR3 bases: TGCGCCAGCAGCCAAGACTTTAGGCCAGGGGGCACAGATACGCAGTATTTT. Amino acid sequence: CASSQDFRPGGTDTQYF.

The V gene is TRBV4-2, the J gene TRBJ2-4; D not certain. The CDR3 is 17 amino acids. V shed 4 bases and J shed 0 bases, with 16 bases lying between them. Looked up from germline, CDR1 is LGHNA and CDR2 is YNFKEQ. The CDR3 sequence: CASSPTSPLLAKNIQYF. CDR3 in DNA: TGTGCCAGCAGCCCTACGTCCCCATTACTAGCCAAAAACATTCAGTACTTC.

This chain connects TRBV6-5 to TRBJ2-3; tentatively, D is TRBD2 (6 bases). Germline V gene lookup returns CDR1 MNHEY and CDR2 SVGAGI. Trimming cost V 3 bases and J 0 bases, with 13 bases left between them. This CDR3 is 16 amino acids long. CDR3 sequence reads: CASSYERAASTDTQYF. The CDR3 DNA follows: TGTGCCAGCAGTTATGAGCGGGCGGCTAGCACAGATACGCAGTATTTT.

This clone was recorded a few times. DNA for the CDR3: TGTGCCACTTCCCTGGAGGGGGCTGGCTACACCTTC. Encoded protein: CATSLEGAGYTF. The gene calls are TRBV10-3 and TRBJ1-2; 7 nucleotides match TRBD1. This CDR3 spans 12 amino acids. The germline CDR1 and CDR2 sequences are ENHRY and SYGVKD. Germline trimming cut 10 bases from V and 7 bases from J; bases unmatched to any gene: 9.

The chain joins TRBV7-2 to TRBJ2-7, with TRBD2 as a possible D gene (6 bases). V was clipped by 3 bases and J by 6 bases, with 9 bases between them. Germline V gene data show CDR1 as SGHTA and CDR2 as FQGNSA. CDR3 length: 12 amino acids. DNA for the CDR3: TGTGCCAGCAGCTTCGACGGGGGCGAGCAGTACTTC. Translated, it gives CASSFDGGEQYF.

J is TRBJ2-3 and V is TRBV27; tentative D call: TRBD2 (6 bases). Trimming cost V 5 bases and J 0 bases, with 12 bases left between them. The V gene's germline CDR1 is MNHEY and CDR2 SMNVEV (reference sequence). CDR3 length: 15 amino acids. CDR3 amino acids: CASSVGGSSTDTQYF. The CDR3 coding sequence is TGTGCCAGCAGTGTGGGAGGTTCTAGCACAGATACGCAGTATTTT.

The rearrangement links TRBV27 to TRBJ2-7, with D perhaps given as TRBD1 or TRBD2 (5 bases each). Germline assignment: CDR1 MNHEY and CDR2 SMNVEV (reference sequence). Trimming stripped 8 bases from V and 2 bases from J, with 16 bases between. This CDR3 comprises 14 residues. CDR3 residues: CASSQWDPTYEQYF. CDR3 in DNA: TGTGCCAGCTCCCAATGGGACCCTACCTACGAGCAGTACTTC.

The chain links TRBV19 to TRBJ1-5, with a tentative D call TRBD1 (5 bases). Germline V gene lookup returns CDR1 LNHDA and CDR2 SQIVND (reference sequence). V was clipped by 0 bases and J by 7 bases, with 7 bases between them. The CDR3 covers 13 residues. In nucleotides, the CDR3 is TGTGCCAGTAGTATAGACTGGGACCAGCCCCAGCATTTT. It translates to CASSIDWDQPQHF.

On this clone: Within the sample, other DNA sequences also encode this same CDR3. The chain couples TRBV28 to TRBJ2-7; 8 bases map to TRBD1. Germline lookup yields CDR1 MDHEN and CDR2 SYDVKM. This CDR3 spans 14 amino acids. The V and J ends lost 6 bases and 2 bases, in that order; junction bases with no gene match: 6. The CDR3 nucleotides are TGTGCCAGCAGCCCAGGACAGGGTCCCTACGAGCAGTACTTC. It translates to CASSPGQGPYEQYF. Drawing the rest from reference TRBV28 and TRBJ2-7, the complete variable domain is DVKVTQSSRYLVKRTGEKVFLECVQDMDHENMFWYRQDPGLGLRLIYFSYDVKMKEKGDIPEGYSVSREKKERFSLILESASTNQTSMYLCASSPGQGPYEQYFGPGTRLTVT.

The gene calls are TRBV30 and TRBJ2-5; D is possibly TRBD1 (5 bases). Trimming removed 5 bases at V and 5 bases at J, with 15 bases between. There are 13 residues in the CDR3. From germline, CDR1 is GTSNPN and CDR2 SVGIG (reference sequence). The CDR3 DNA follows: TGTGCCTGGGCTTTCCAGGGTGGGGAGACCCAGTACTTC. It is translated as CAWAFQGGETQYF.